This TCR beta chain was recovered during a study of spatial heterogeneity in lung cancer. There are many counts of this clonotype. CDR1 DFQATT and CDR2 SNEGSKA come from the germline V gene (reference sequence). CDR3 length: 16 residues. V was shortened by 4 bases and J by 6 bases, with 22 bases between the two germline ends. The time point was: blood at routine non-recurrence follow-up after resection. TCRdb reprocessed the 5' RACE reads with MiXCR, giving one entry per CDR3 protein. The data contain about 70,000 distinct CDR3 sequences, approximately 9% of them singletons. The receptor's source is a female donor with early-stage non-small cell lung cancer. Material: PBMCs, obtained at follow-up. The rearrangement links TRBV20-1 to TRBJ2-1; D uncertain. The CDR3 is CSATLLGYLSGNEQFF. The CDR3 DNA is TGCAGTGCTACACTCCTCGGATACCTGTCGGGCAATGAGCAGTTCTTC.